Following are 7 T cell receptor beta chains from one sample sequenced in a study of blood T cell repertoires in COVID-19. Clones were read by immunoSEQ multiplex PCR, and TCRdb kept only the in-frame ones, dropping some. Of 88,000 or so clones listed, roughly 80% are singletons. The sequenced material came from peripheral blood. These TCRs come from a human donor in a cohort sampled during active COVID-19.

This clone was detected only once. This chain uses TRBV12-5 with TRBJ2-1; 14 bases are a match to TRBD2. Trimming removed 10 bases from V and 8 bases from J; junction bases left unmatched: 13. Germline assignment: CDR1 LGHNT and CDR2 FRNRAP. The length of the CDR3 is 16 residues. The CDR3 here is CATSQGLAGGPDEQFF. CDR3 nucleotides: TGTGCTACCTCTCAAGGACTAGCGGGAGGTCCCGATGAGCAGTTCTTC.

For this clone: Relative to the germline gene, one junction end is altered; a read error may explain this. The CDR3 DNA is TGTGCTAGCAGCTTCACAATAGCGGTGGGGCAAGAGACCCAGTACTTC. This gives the protein CASSFTIAVGQETQYF. The chain uses TRBV7-7 and TRBJ2-5, with D possibly matching TRBD2 (6 bases). The CDR3 extends over 16 amino acids. The germline V gene encodes CDR1 SSHAT and CDR2 FNYEAQ (reference sequence).

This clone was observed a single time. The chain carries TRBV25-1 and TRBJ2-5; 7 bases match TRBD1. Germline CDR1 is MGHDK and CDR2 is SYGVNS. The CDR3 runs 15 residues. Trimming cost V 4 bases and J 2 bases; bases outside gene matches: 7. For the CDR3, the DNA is TGTGCCAGCAGTGGAGGGGGCGCGGGTCAAGAGACCCAGTACTTC. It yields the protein CASSGGGAGQETQYF.

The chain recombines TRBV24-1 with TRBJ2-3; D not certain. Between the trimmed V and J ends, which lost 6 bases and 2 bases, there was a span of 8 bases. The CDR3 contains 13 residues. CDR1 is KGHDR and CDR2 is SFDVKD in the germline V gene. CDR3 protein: CATSPGDTDTQYF. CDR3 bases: TGTGCCACCAGTCCTGGAGACACAGATACGCAGTATTTT.

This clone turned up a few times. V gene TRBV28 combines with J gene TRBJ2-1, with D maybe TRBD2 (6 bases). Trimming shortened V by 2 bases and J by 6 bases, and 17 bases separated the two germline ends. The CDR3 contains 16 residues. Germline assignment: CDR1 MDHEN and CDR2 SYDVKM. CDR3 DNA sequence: TGTGCCAGCAGTTTAGTTAGACTAGTTGGCGGCAATGAGCAGTTCTTC. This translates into CASSLVRLVGGNEQFF. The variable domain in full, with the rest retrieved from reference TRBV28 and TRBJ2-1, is DVKVTQSSRYLVKRTGEKVFLECVQDMDHENMFWYRQDPGLGLRLIYFSYDVKMKEKGDIPEGYSVSREKKERFSLILESASTNQTSMYLCASSLVRLVGGNEQFFGPGTRLTVL.

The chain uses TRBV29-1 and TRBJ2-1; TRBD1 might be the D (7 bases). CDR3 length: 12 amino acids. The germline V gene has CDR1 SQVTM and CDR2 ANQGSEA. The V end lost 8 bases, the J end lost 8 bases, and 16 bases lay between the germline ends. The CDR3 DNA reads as TGCAGCCCCCGGACTACAGGGGATGAGCAGTTCTTC. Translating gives CSPRTTGDEQFF.

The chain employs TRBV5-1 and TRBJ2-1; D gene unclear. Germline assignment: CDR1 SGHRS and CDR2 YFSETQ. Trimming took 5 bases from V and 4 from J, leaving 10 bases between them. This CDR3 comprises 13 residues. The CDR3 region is CASSSLVYNEQFF. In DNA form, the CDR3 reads TGCGCCAGCAGTTCACTCGTATACAATGAGCAGTTCTTC.